Described below is a single T cell receptor (beta chain) sequence and its context. A junction end diverges from the germline sequence, so it may reflect a read error. These data are taken from a study of shared clonotypes between healthy human individuals. In the source study's methods: ImmunoSEQ output held junction-only sequences without quality scores, so filtering differed. The repertoire was sequenced with immunoSEQ multiplex PCR; TCRdb's copy has only in-frame clones and lacks some. Clonal size and the V and J genes are those of that table, whereas D and trimming came from the DNA. The sample lists about 590,000 clones; about 95% were seen once. Germline V gene lookup returns CDR1 MDHEN and CDR2 SYDVKM. CDR3 size: 14 residues. In the naive CD8 group, cells lacked CD45RO and were positively selected for CCR7, so terminally differentiated effector memory CD45RA+ cells were left out.

The clonotype originates from a woman in her 30s in good health. Material for sequencing was naive CD8+ T cells sorted from blood. The gene calls are TRBV28 and TRBJ2-7; 14 nucleotides align to TRBD2. This CDR3 is CASSGTSGSRLIPF. The CDR3 DNA is TGTGCCAGCAGTGGGACTAGCGGGAGCCGCCTCATACCCTTC.